The 4 T cell receptor beta chains reported below all come from one sample, sequenced in a study of tumour-infiltrating T cells in Burkitt lymphoma. Repertoires were generated with immunoSEQ multiplex PCR, while TCRdb's copy carries only in-frame clones and drops some. In the table there are around 15,000 clones, 80% of which are singletons. Sequencing was done on a sample of tumor tissue. The receptors shown here come from a human donor with diffuse large B-cell lymphoma.

This rearrangement joins TRBV6-5 to TRBJ1-1; D gene ambiguous. The germline V gene encodes CDR1 MNHEY and CDR2 SVGAGI. The CDR3 is made up of 12 amino acids. Trimming removed 2 bases at V and 5 bases at J, with 6 bases between. The CDR3 DNA reads as TGTGCCAGCAGTTACGGTGTAACTGAAGCTTTCTTT. Translating gives CASSYGVTEAFF.

The chain joins TRBV19 to TRBJ1-2; 9 nucleotides align to TRBD1. V was clipped by 7 bases and J by 4 bases; unmatched bases: 7. CDR3 length: 14 amino acids. Germline CDR1 reads LNHDA; CDR2 reads SQIVND (reference sequence). The CDR3 is CASINRGRGYGYTF. CDR3 nucleotide sequence: TGTGCCAGTATTAACAGGGGGCGAGGCTATGGCTACACCTTC.

V is TRBV9 and J is TRBJ2-7; a possible D gene is TRBD2 (6 bases). CDR3 length: 14 amino acids. The germline V gene encodes CDR1 SGDLS and CDR2 YYNGEE. The V end was cut by 0 bases, the J end by 4 bases, with 11 bases between. CDR3 bases: TGTGCCAGCAGCGTAGGGGGGGACTCTTACGAGCAGTACTTC. This encodes CASSVGGDSYEQYF.

V gene TRBV10-3 combines with J gene TRBJ1-5, with D perhaps matching TRBD1 (5 bases). The CDR3 consists of 15 residues. CDR1 is ENHRY, CDR2 SYGVKD, per germline. V gave up 4 bases and J gave up 0 bases, with 10 bases separating them. The CDR3 loop reads CAISVSGVSNQPQHF. The CDR3 bases are TGTGCCATCAGTGTCTCGGGGGTTAGCAATCAGCCCCAGCATTTT.